This note documents a single T cell receptor (beta chain) sequence. Germline-derived CDR1 and CDR2 are SNHLY and FYNNEI. The V gene lost 0 bases and the J gene lost 4 bases, with 7 bases spanning the gap. This CDR3 is 14 amino acids long. The record originates from a study of T-cell memory formation after mild COVID-19. TCRdb processed the 5' RACE reads anew with MiXCR; each CDR3 protein has one entry. The sample includes some 150,000 distinct CDR3 sequences, 14% seen only once; the top ten take about 27%. This clonotype was sampled from an adult woman who had mild COVID-19 (a few samples of this study predate the infection). Cell type and time point are not known. Sample: PBMCs or a T cell subset sorted from them (not recorded which). The chain is built from TRBV2 and TRBJ2-1; the D is unclear. CDR3 DNA sequence: TGTGCCAGCAGTGAAGCGCCCGGATACAATGAGCAGTTCTTC. This translates into CASSEAPGYNEQFF. Full variable domain (rest looked up from reference TRBV2 and TRBJ2-1): EPEVTQTPSHQVTQMGQEVILRCVPISNHLYFYWYRQILGQKVEFLVSFYNNEISEKSEIFDDQFSVERPDGSNFTLKIRSTKLEDSAMYFCASSEAPGYNEQFFGPGTRLTVL.